This T cell receptor (beta chain) stems from a study of post-analysis software for immune sequencing data. About the study: Patients had relapsing-remitting, secondary progressive or progressive-relapsing multiple sclerosis; some lacked subtype.

The CDR3 is made up of 16 amino acids. Germline CDR1 and CDR2: SQVTM and ANQGSEA. V dropped 2 bases and J dropped 5; count of bases not matched to a gene: 9. About this clonotype itself: The antigen is undetermined.

Study results and caveats: Five TRBV segments, including TRBV5-6, TRBV5-1 and TRBV20-1, were more frequent in patients than controls. With F measure, samples from one preparation batch clustered together strongly. Significantly lower normalized Chao1 diversity was found in patients with multiple sclerosis relative to controls.

Carried by the TCR beta cDNA libraries were unique molecular identifiers. TCRdb reprocessed the PCR reads via MiXCR and lists one record per CDR3 protein. The sample lists a few hundred thousand distinct CDR3 sequences; less than 35% were seen once. Sequencing was done on a sample of blood. The chain has TRBV29-1 and TRBJ2-1; 10 nucleotides line up with TRBD2. This clonotype originated in a girl aged 5 to 17 with multiple sclerosis. Written as DNA, the CDR3 is TGCAGCGTTGAAATGGTGACTAGCGGGTATGACAATGAGCAGTTCTTC. Amino acids: CSVEMVTSGYDNEQFF.